The 24 T cell receptor beta chains below come from one sample, sequenced in a study of vaccination and CD4 T cells after COVID-19. The Oncomine TCR Beta short-read assay sequenced DNA from cultured CD4+ T cells. MiXCR, applied by TCRdb to the PCR reads, yields one record per CDR3 protein. The profile shows 15,000 to 20,000 distinct CDR3 sequences, 45% to 55% of them singletons. Treatment meaning: roughly 11-day PBMC culture with coronavirus spike peptide pools or control peptides (ViraFEST assay). Antigens of these TCRs are unknown. The sequenced material came from CD4+ T cells from blood, cultured in vitro. Source of these receptors: a human donor who had recovered from COVID-19.

The V call is TRBV20-1, the J call TRBJ2-3; 9 nucleotides agree with TRBD2. Germline CDR1 and CDR2: DFQATT and SNEGSKA (reference sequence). Trimming at V came to 6 bases and at J to 2 bases, leaving 6 bases not matched to a gene. The CDR3 is made up of 14 amino acids. CDR3 sequence: CSANSGRPTDTQYF. CDR3 nucleotides: TGCAGTGCAAATAGCGGGAGACCCACAGATACGCAGTATTTT.

V is TRBV7-2 and J is TRBJ2-2; 8 bases align to TRBD1. V shed 5 bases, J shed 1 base, and the junction held 6 bases outside the gene matches. From germline, CDR1 is SGHTA and CDR2 FQGNSA. The length of the CDR3 is 16 residues. The CDR3 loop reads CASSLNTGGNTGELFF. The CDR3 nucleotides read TGTGCCAGCAGCCTGAACACAGGGGGGAACACCGGGGAGCTGTTTTTT.

This clonotype was observed a handful of times. The CDR3 sequence: CASSLIGETQYF. CDR3 nucleotide sequence: TGTGCCAGCAGTTTGATAGGGGAGACCCAGTACTTC. V usage is TRBV28 and J usage is TRBJ2-5, with D uncertain. Looked up from germline, CDR1 is MDHEN and CDR2 is SYDVKM. V was clipped by 3 bases and J by 5 bases, with 7 bases between them. CDR3 length: 12 residues. Complete variable domain (other parts from reference TRBV28 and TRBJ2-5): DVKVTQSSRYLVKRTGEKVFLECVQDMDHENMFWYRQDPGLGLRLIYFSYDVKMKEKGDIPEGYSVSREKKERFSLILESASTNQTSMYLCASSLIGETQYFGPGTRLLVL.

This clonotype was observed a handful of times. This chain links TRBV7-3 with TRBJ1-2, with unresolved D. Trimming removed 3 bases from V and 4 bases from J, with 12 bases in between. This CDR3 comprises 14 residues. Per the germline V gene, CDR1 is SGHTA and CDR2 is FQGTGA. CDR3 amino acids: CASSLRVDCYGYTF. The CDR3 DNA sequence: TGTGCCAGCAGCTTGAGGGTAGACTGCTATGGCTACACCTTC.

The rearrangement joins TRBV20-1 to TRBJ2-7; perhaps TRBD1 as D (5 bases). The germline V and J ends were trimmed by 0 bases and 3 bases, with 15 bases remaining between them. Germline V gene lookup returns CDR1 DFQATT and CDR2 SNEGSKA (reference sequence). The length of the CDR3 is 15 residues. The CDR3 loop is CSARDYDSTLYEQYF. In DNA form, the CDR3 reads TGCAGTGCTAGAGATTACGACAGTACCCTCTACGAGCAGTACTTC.

The chain recombines TRBV6-2 or TRBV6-3 with TRBJ1-3; D is uncertain. Trimming shortened V by 2 bases and J by 4 bases, and 12 bases separated the two germline ends. The CDR3 consists of 15 residues. CDR1 and CDR2 from the germline V gene are MNHEY and SVGEGT. CDR3 bases: TGTGCCAGCAGTTACGAGGTTTCGAGAGGAAACACCATATATTTT. Translating it yields CASSYEVSRGNTIYF.

The chain combines TRBV19 with TRBJ2-7; the D is unclear. Germline V gene data show CDR1 as LNHDA and CDR2 as SQIVND (reference sequence). The CDR3 consists of 16 residues. V lost 3 bases to trimming and J lost 1 base, with 16 bases between them. CDR3 coding DNA: TGTGCCAGTAGTATTGGGGTTACCAAGATGTCCTACGAGCAGTACTTC. It translates to CASSIGVTKMSYEQYF.

The chain couples TRBV6-1 to TRBJ2-7; 8 bases are a match to TRBD1. Germline CDR1 and CDR2: MNHNS and SASEGT. This CDR3 is built from 14 residues. Losses at the gene ends were 5 bases for V and 6 bases for J; bases not matched to a gene: 9. CDR3 bases: TGTGCCAGCAGTAGAGGCGGACAGGGCGGCGAGCAGTACTTC. This codes for CASSRGGQGGEQYF.

This clonotype turned up a few times. This chain links TRBV30 with TRBJ1-2; the D is unclear. CDR3 size: 12 residues. Germline CDR1 GTSNPN, CDR2 SVGIG (reference sequence). The V end lost 5 bases, the J end lost 3 bases, and 10 bases lay between the germline ends. The CDR3 spells CAWDERDYGYTF. CDR3 coding DNA: TGTGCCTGGGACGAACGGGACTATGGCTACACCTTC.

The chain employs TRBV7-2 and TRBJ1-2; the D is unclear. This CDR3 is 17 amino acids long. V was pared by 1 base and J by 4 bases, with 19 bases between. Germline V gives CDR1 SGHTA, CDR2 FQGNSA. CDR3 nucleotide sequence: TGTGCCAGCAGCTTAGGAGGAGCGGCAGGCCTCCCCTATGGCTACACCTTC. Its protein is CASSLGGAAGLPYGYTF.

The chain has TRBV6-5 and TRBJ1-1, with 7 bases that match TRBD1. Germline V gives CDR1 MNHEY, CDR2 SVGAGI. The J segment lost 1 base and the V segment lost 4 bases, leaving 3 bases of the junction unmatched. This CDR3 spans 14 amino acids. The CDR3 nucleotides read TGTGCCAGCAGTTCACAGGGGAGGAACACTGAAGCTTTCTTT. This sequence encodes CASSSQGRNTEAFF.

J is TRBJ2-7 and V is TRBV6-5; D call uncertain. Germline lookup yields CDR1 MNHEY and CDR2 SVGAGI. The V end lost 4 bases, the J end lost 3 bases, and 7 bases lay between the germline ends. The CDR3 contains 12 residues. The CDR3 loop is CASSFTGYEQYF. The DNA for the CDR3 is TGTGCCAGCAGTTTCACCGGCTACGAGCAGTACTTC.

This clonotype was observed a handful of times. The chain carries TRBV20-1 and TRBJ2-7; TRBD2 matches 7 bases. CDR3 length: 11 amino acids. CDR1 is DFQATT and CDR2 is SNEGSKA in the germline V gene (reference sequence). Trimming cost V 5 bases and J 3 bases; bases outside gene matches: 1. The CDR3 nucleotides read TGCAGTGCTGGGGGGGACTACGAGCAGTACTTC. This codes for CSAGGDYEQYF.

This clonotype is medium-sized (0.01 to 0.1%) within its sample. This chain uses TRBV2 with TRBJ1-2; 9 bases map to TRBD1. Unmatched junction bases numbered 5, after V lost 6 bases and J lost 6 bases. Germline lookup yields CDR1 SNHLY and CDR2 FYNNEI. This CDR3 region has 13 residues. In DNA form, the CDR3 reads TGTGCCAGCAGCGGCACAGGGGGCCATGGCTACACCTTC. It translates to CASSGTGGHGYTF.

This chain joins TRBV28 and TRBJ1-5; D may be TRBD1 (5 bases). V lost 3 bases and J 2 bases, leaving 8 bases between the germline ends. The germline gives CDR1 MDHEN, CDR2 SYDVKM. This CDR3 is built from 14 residues. CDR3 nucleotide sequence: TGTGCCAGCAGTTTCGGGACCCGCAATCAGCCCCAGCATTTT. Translation gives CASSFGTRNQPQHF.

The chain has TRBV27 and TRBJ2-7; 8 bases align to TRBD1. The CDR3 has 15 amino acids. V lost 5 bases and J lost 6; bases outside the gene matches: 12. From germline, CDR1 is MNHEY and CDR2 SMNVEV (reference sequence). The CDR3 is CASSKQGVSLREQYF. The CDR3 DNA reads as TGTGCCAGCAGTAAACAGGGGGTCTCTCTTCGCGAGCAGTACTTC.

The rearrangement links TRBV10-3 to TRBJ1-6; D perhaps matches TRBD1 (6 bases). The length of the CDR3 is 17 residues. Between the trimmed V and J ends, which lost 2 bases and 4 bases, there was a span of 15 bases. The germline CDR1 and CDR2 sequences are ENHRY and SYGVKD. The DNA for the CDR3 is TGTGCCATCAGTGAGAATTTAGGGGGGCGGTATAATTCACCCCTCCACTTT. Translated: CAISENLGGRYNSPLHF.

The chain has TRBV28 and TRBJ2-1; TRBD2 matches 7 bases. V was pared by 5 bases and J by 10 bases, with 17 bases of the junction left unmatched. From germline, CDR1 is MDHEN and CDR2 SYDVKM. The CDR3 runs to 16 residues. CDR3 protein: CASSPLPSGKAGEQFF. The DNA for the CDR3 is TGTGCCAGCAGTCCCCTCCCCAGCGGGAAGGCAGGGGAGCAGTTCTTC.

This clonotype showed up just a few times. The chain has TRBV14 and TRBJ1-5, with D tentatively TRBD1 (5 bases). V dropped 4 bases and J dropped 4 bases, with 8 bases sitting between them. Germline V gene data show CDR1 as SGHDN and CDR2 as FVKESK. The CDR3 spans 13 residues. For the CDR3, the DNA is TGTGCCAGCAGCCTTCAGGGAAATCAGCCCCAGCATTTT. This gives the protein CASSLQGNQPQHF.

Comment on this clonotype: A read error may produce the germline difference seen at one junction end. This sequence joins TRBV7-9 and TRBJ1-2; no clear D gene. This CDR3 has 12 amino acids. Germline lookup yields CDR1 SEHNR and CDR2 FQNEAQ (reference sequence). CDR3 residues: CASSLSERQIYF. The CDR3 nucleotides read TGTGCCAGCAGCTTATCCGAGCGTCAAATCTACTTC.

V usage is TRBV6-1 and J usage is TRBJ1-1; TRBD1 agrees at 7 bases. The germline V gene encodes CDR1 MNHNS and CDR2 SASEGT. V dropped 6 bases and J dropped 4; count of bases not matched to a gene: 8. This CDR3 region has 14 residues. CDR3 DNA: TGTGCCAGCAGCTCGACAGGGTCGGGCACTGAAGCTTTCTTT. This codes for CASSSTGSGTEAFF.

CDR3 protein: CASSLGTESSPLHF. CDR3 nucleotide sequence: TGTGCCAGCAGCTTGGGGACAGAGAGTTCACCCCTCCACTTT. V gene TRBV5-5 combines with J gene TRBJ1-6; D perhaps matches TRBD1 (6 bases). Germline-derived CDR1 and CDR2 are SGHKS and YYEKEE (reference sequence). This CDR3 is built from 14 residues. V dropped 0 bases and J dropped 9 bases, with 10 bases sitting between them.

A few counts support this clonotype. J is TRBJ2-2 and V is TRBV24-1; TRBD2 matches at 11 bases. The germline CDR1 and CDR2 sequences are KGHDR and SFDVKD. The CDR3 runs to 17 residues. With 3 bases clipped from V and 7 bases from J, the junction kept 9 bases outside the gene matches. CDR3 nucleotide sequence: TGTGCCACCAGTGATCACCCTAGCGGGGGGCGAGGCGGGGAGCTGTTTTTT. It yields the protein CATSDHPSGGRGGELFF.

The chain uses TRBV11-3 and TRBJ2-7, with D unclear. The CDR3 length is 14 residues. CDR1 is SGHNT, CDR2 YENEEA, per germline. Trimming stripped 6 bases from V and 0 bases from J, with 12 bases between. This CDR3 reads CASSPMWSSYEQYF. The CDR3 DNA is TGTGCCAGCAGTCCTATGTGGAGCTCCTACGAGCAGTACTTC.